This is a list of T cell receptor beta chains from one sample in a study of blood T cells in healthy people across ages. Each CDR3 protein gets one entry after TCRdb re-called the 5' RACE reads with MiXCR. The data show 1.5 million to 2 million distinct CDR3 sequences, roughly two fifths seen once. Sequenced material: blood. All receptors come from a human donor in good health. Both conserved end residues are part of each CDR3. Fields, in order: V gene, D gene, CDR3 length, J gene, clone size, CDR3 DNA, CDR3 protein. The D gene is left open where the match is weak. Only part of the rows carry a size: once, few, many, or a class if the clone is expanded.

TRBV28,TRBD1,14,TRBJ2-7,-,TGTGCCAGTAAACGGACAGGGGTATCCTACGAGCAGTACTTC,CASKRTGVSYEQYF
TRBV7-9,-,14,TRBJ1-2,-,TGTGCCAGCGGCTTAGTTCTGGTTAGCTATGGCTACACCTTC,CASGLVLVSYGYTF
TRBV29-1,-,11,TRBJ2-1,many,TGTAGCTCCCAGGGTCCCAATGAGCAGTTCTTC,CSSQGPNEQFF
TRBV12-3/TRBV12-4,-,14,TRBJ1-4,-,TGTGCCGGCAGTCTGTACCGGAGGTCTGAAAAACTGTTTTTT,CAGSLYRRSEKLFF
TRBV20-1,-,11,TRBJ2-7,few,TGCAGTGCTCTGCTCTCCTACGAGCAGTACTTC,CSALLSYEQYF
TRBV29-1,TRBD1,15,TRBJ2-3,-,TGCAGCGTCAGAGCCGGGACAGCCTCCACAGATACGCAGTATTTT,CSVRAGTASTDTQYF
TRBV29-1,-,13,TRBJ1-1,-,TGCAGCGTTGAAAGAGGGGGGGGCACTGAAGCTTTCTTT,CSVERGGGTEAFF
TRBV29-1,-,12,TRBJ1-2,-,TGCAGCGTTGAAGCAGAATTCTATGGCTACACCTTC,CSVEAEFYGYTF
TRBV20-1,TRBD2,15,TRBJ2-3,-,TGCAGCATCGGCGGACTAGCGGGGTTAACAGATACGCAGTATTTT,CSIGGLAGLTDTQYF
TRBV14,-,15,TRBJ1-2,-,TGTGCCAGCAGCCTCGGTGTAAGGGCTAACTATGGCTACACCTTC,CASSLGVRANYGYTF
TRBV7-2,TRBD2,13,TRBJ2-1,-,TGTGCCAGCAGCTTTAGCGGGGGGGATTTGGAGTTCTTC,CASSFSGGDLEFF
TRBV4-3,TRBD1,14,TRBJ1-5,few,TGCGCCAGCAGCCAATGGACAGGATCCCAGCCCCAGCATTTT,CASSQWTGSQPQHF
TRBV28,-,14,TRBJ2-3,-,TGTGCCAGCAGTTCGCACCGGGGTGGGGATACGCAGTATTTT,CASSSHRGGDTQYF
TRBV29-1,-,14,TRBJ2-3,-,TGCAGCGTTGATTTGTACCTCCACACAGATACGCAGTATTTT,CSVDLYLHTDTQYF
TRBV29-1,TRBD1,11,TRBJ1-1,-,TGCAGCGTTGGCAGGACAGGGAAAGCTTTCTTT,CSVGRTGKAFF
TRBV11-2,TRBD2,21,TRBJ2-3,-,TGTGCCAGCAGCTTAGGGACCCTAGCGGGGGGAGCCCGGGGTAACACAGATACGCAGTATTTT,CASSLGTLAGGARGNTDTQYF
TRBV20-1,TRBD2,16,TRBJ2-1,few,TGTAGTGCTAGAGCCGCCTCTAGCGGTTCCTACAATGAGCAGTTCTTC,CSARAASSGSYNEQFF